This T cell receptor (beta chain) appears in the sequencing data of a study of graft-versus-host responses after intestinal transplantation. Clones were read by immunoSEQ multiplex PCR, and TCRdb kept only the in-frame ones, dropping some. The table shows about 59,000 clones, with 85% to 95% occurring only once. Concerning this clone itself: What it recognizes is unknown.

Findings of the study overall: Recipient marrow contained GvH clones, some of which appeared first in ileum or blood.

The CDR3 extends over 15 amino acids. Germline V gives CDR1 SQVTM, CDR2 ANQGSEA. V shed 7 bases and J shed 2 bases, with 19 bases lying between them. The rearrangement uses TRBV29-1 and TRBJ2-3; no firm D call. This TCR came from a human donor who was the organ donor for an intestinal transplant. The starting material was unstimulated CD4+ T cells sorted from spleen or lymph node cells, obtained before transplant. CDR3 DNA: TGCAGCGCTGCACGAAGGCCACTTTCCACAGATACGCAGTATTTT. Translation gives CSAARRPLSTDTQYF.